These 20 T cell receptor beta chains came from one sample sequenced in a study of memory CD4+ T cells and cytomegalovirus serostatus. Only in-frame clones appear in the TCRdb table, and some are missing; sequencing was by immunoSEQ multiplex PCR. The sample contains tens of thousands of clones, roughly three quarters of which appear only once. The sort gate was single viable CD3+CD4+CD8-CD45RO+ cells for memory CD4+ T cells. Input material: memory CD4+ T cells from blood. Receptors originate from an adult in good health and CMV-seronegative.

The chain carries TRBV2 and TRBJ1-4; D is undetermined. The CDR3 is made up of 15 amino acids. Germline V lookup: CDR1 SNHLY, CDR2 FYNNEI. V was pared by 0 bases and J by 8 bases, with 13 bases between. The CDR3, as DNA: TGTGCCAGCAGTGAAGCGGATGGGGTTAGCGAAAAACTGTTTTTT. Translation: CASSEADGVSEKLFF.

V usage is TRBV2 and J usage is TRBJ2-7; the D is unclear. V was clipped by 6 bases and J by 6 bases, with 9 bases between them. Germline V lookup: CDR1 SNHLY, CDR2 FYNNEI. The CDR3 contains 11 residues. Here the CDR3 reads CASSGQAEQYF. Here the CDR3 DNA reads TGTGCCAGCAGCGGGCAGGCCGAGCAGTACTTC.

V usage is TRBV2 and J usage is TRBJ1-3; no clear D. Per germline, CDR1 SNHLY and CDR2 FYNNEI. This CDR3 has 16 residues. Trimming removed 4 bases from V and 0 bases from J, with 13 bases in between. This CDR3 is CASSGQALLSGNTIYF. CDR3 in DNA: TGTGCCAGCAGTGGGCAGGCCTTACTCTCTGGAAACACCATATATTTT.

This chain uses TRBV5-1 with TRBJ1-1; weak D call: TRBD1 (5 bases). The ends were cut back, 3 bases at V and 1 base at J, with 10 bases in the middle. Per the germline V gene, CDR1 is SGHRS and CDR2 is YFSETQ. The CDR3 runs to 14 residues. CDR3 nucleotides: TGCGCCAGCAGCTGGTGGGGGGGGAACACTGAAGCTTTCTTT. It translates to CASSWWGGNTEAFF.

The sample holds a few counts of this clone. The V call is TRBV20-1, the J call TRBJ1-2, with D possibly being TRBD1 (5 bases). Germline-derived CDR1 and CDR2 are DFQATT and SNEGSKA (reference sequence). There are 11 residues in the CDR3. Trimming removed 4 bases from V and 5 bases from J, with 8 bases in between. CDR3 loop: CSANEGYGYTF. The CDR3 nucleotides are TGCAGTGCTAACGAGGGGTATGGCTACACCTTC.

This clone was detected a few times. The rearrangement joins TRBV5-1 to TRBJ1-4, with TRBD1 as a possible D gene (6 bases). The germline V and J ends were trimmed by 2 bases and 3 bases, with 11 bases remaining between them. Germline CDR1 and CDR2: SGHRS and YFSETQ. This CDR3 region has 15 residues. As DNA, the CDR3 is TGCGCCAGCAGCTTCACAGGGTTCGCTAATGAAAAACTGTTTTTT. Protein sequence: CASSFTGFANEKLFF.

V gene TRBV5-6 combines with J gene TRBJ2-2, with D perhaps TRBD1 or TRBD2 (6 bases each). Trimming shortened V by 4 bases and J by 5 bases, and 12 bases separated the two germline ends. CDR1 is SGHDT and CDR2 is YYEEEE in the germline V gene. The CDR3 is made up of 14 amino acids. Here the CDR3 reads CASSRGRGTGELFF. CDR3 nucleotides: TGTGCCAGCAGCCGGGGGCGCGGTACCGGGGAGCTGTTTTTT.

A single count supports this clone. The V call is TRBV7-3, the J call TRBJ1-1, with D uncertain. Per the germline V gene, CDR1 is SGHTA and CDR2 is FQGTGA. This CDR3 is 14 amino acids long. V lost 2 bases and J lost 4, with 11 bases in between. The CDR3 region is CASSLYPGTTEAFF. The CDR3 region has the DNA TGTGCCAGCAGCTTATACCCGGGAACCACTGAAGCTTTCTTT.

This rearrangement joins TRBV6-1 to TRBJ2-7; D gene unclear. Trimming removed 5 bases from V and 3 bases from J, with 5 bases in between. CDR1 is MNHNS, CDR2 SASEGT, per germline. The CDR3 spans 11 residues. CDR3 sequence (DNA): TGTGCCAGCAGTAACAGCTACGAGCAGTACTTC. It encodes CASSNSYEQYF.

The sample holds one count of this clone. The V gene is TRBV7-9, the J gene TRBJ1-2; no clear D. Germline CDR1 and CDR2: SEHNR and FQNEAQ (reference sequence). This CDR3 comprises 14 residues. V shed 2 bases and J shed 7 bases, with 14 bases lying between them. The CDR3 DNA sequence: TGTGCCAGCAGCTTATCAGAGGGAACCGGTGGCTACACCTTC. Its protein is CASSLSEGTGGYTF.

The chain uses TRBV5-6 and TRBJ2-7, with TRBD1 matching over 7 bases. V dropped 0 bases and J dropped 5; count of bases not matched to a gene: 2. The germline V gene encodes CDR1 SGHDT and CDR2 YYEEEE. This CDR3 has 13 residues. CDR3 region: CASSLGQGNEQYF. In DNA form, the CDR3 reads TGTGCCAGCAGCTTGGGACAGGGAAACGAGCAGTACTTC.

The chain combines TRBV9 with TRBJ1-3, with 12 nucleotides matching TRBD1. This CDR3 has 16 amino acids. Germline V gives CDR1 SGDLS, CDR2 YYNGEE. The V and J ends lost 3 bases and 4 bases, in that order; junction bases with no gene match: 5. CDR3 amino acids: CASSGVGQGAGNTIYF. The CDR3 DNA reads as TGTGCCAGCAGCGGTGTGGGACAGGGGGCCGGAAACACCATATATTTT.

This rearrangement joins TRBV11-2 to TRBJ1-1; 9 nucleotides match TRBD1. Germline trimming cut 2 bases from V and 5 bases from J; bases unmatched to any gene: 6. This CDR3 has 15 residues. CDR1 and CDR2 (germline): SGHAT, FQNNGV. The CDR3 nucleotides are TGTGCCAGCAGCTTAAGGGACAGGGCGGGAACTGAAGCTTTCTTT. This codes for CASSLRDRAGTEAFF.

The chain couples TRBV11-1 to TRBJ2-5; TRBD1 might be the D (5 bases). The germline CDR1 and CDR2 sequences are SGHAT and FQDESV (reference sequence). Trimming took 2 bases from V and 1 from J, leaving 5 bases between them. CDR3 size: 13 residues. The CDR3 DNA sequence: TGTGCCAGCAGCTTACAGGGCCAAGAGACCCAGTACTTC. It is translated as CASSLQGQETQYF. The whole variable domain, filled in from reference TRBV11-1 and TRBJ2-5, reads EAEVAQSPRYKITEKSQAVAFWCDPISGHATLYWYRQILGQGPELLVQFQDESVVDDSQLPKDRFSAERLKGVDSTLKIQPAELGDSAMYLCASSLQGQETQYFGPGTRLLVL.

The chain joins TRBV14 to TRBJ1-4, with TRBD1 identical over 7 bases. Germline V gives CDR1 SGHDN, CDR2 FVKESK. There are 13 residues in the CDR3. V dropped 4 bases and J dropped 7; count of bases not matched to a gene: 3. The DNA for the CDR3 is TGTGCCAGCAGCCTTTACAGGGGTGAAAAACTGTTTTTT. This encodes CASSLYRGEKLFF.

This clone has a handful of counts. V gene TRBV5-4 combines with J gene TRBJ2-3, with 11 bases lining up with TRBD1. The V and J ends lost 0 bases and 6 bases, in that order; junction bases with no gene match: 9. The CDR3 contains 17 residues. The V gene's germline CDR1 is SGHNT and CDR2 YYREEE (reference sequence). CDR3 nucleotide sequence: TGTGCCAGCAGCTTGGGGGGGGACAGGGGGTTTAAGGATACGCAGTATTTT. Its translation is CASSLGGDRGFKDTQYF.

V is TRBV7-6 and J is TRBJ1-2; 7 nucleotides align to TRBD1. The CDR3 sequence is 16 residues long. The germline V gene has CDR1 SGHVS and CDR2 FNYEAQ. Trimming took 6 bases from V and 4 from J; bases not matched to a gene: 14. Here the CDR3 DNA reads TGTGCCAGCAGTTCTAATCCCACAGGGGCGATCTATGGCTACACCTTC. Amino acids: CASSSNPTGAIYGYTF.

The chain couples TRBV6-1 to TRBJ2-2; 7 nucleotides line up with TRBD1. The CDR3 spans 14 residues. CDR1 is MNHNS, CDR2 SASEGT, per germline. Germline trimming cut 6 bases from V and 2 bases from J; bases unmatched to any gene: 3. CDR3 protein: CASSWDRNTGELFF. CDR3 bases: TGTGCCAGCAGCTGGGACAGAAACACCGGGGAGCTGTTTTTT.

The chain joins TRBV29-1 to TRBJ1-5; TRBD1 aligns across 7 bases. Germline CDR1 is SQVTM and CDR2 is ANQGSEA. The V segment lost 3 bases and the J segment 2 bases; nucleotides outside the gene matches: 13. CDR3 length: 17 amino acids. CDR3: CSVELTGAGAGNQPQHF. CDR3 coding DNA: TGCAGCGTTGAGCTTACAGGGGCGGGGGCGGGCAATCAGCCCCAGCATTTT.

This chain connects TRBV6-6 to TRBJ2-7; a weak D match, TRBD1 (5 bases). From germline, CDR1 is MNHNY and CDR2 SVGAGI (reference sequence). The CDR3 length is 16 residues. The V gene lost 1 base and the J gene lost 5 bases, with 18 bases spanning the gap. CDR3: CASSYFRAAGPHEQYF. The CDR3 DNA sequence: TGTGCCAGCAGTTACTTCAGAGCTGCAGGGCCACACGAGCAGTACTTC.